The subject of this entry is one T cell receptor (beta chain). Assay: immunoSEQ multiplex PCR; the TCRdb copy retains only in-frame clones and omits some. In the table there are some 10,000 clones, around 80% of which are singletons. These data come from a study of OX40 agonist ivuxolimab in advanced cancers. On the study more broadly: Hepatocellular carcinoma, melanoma, renal cell or head and neck cancer was diagnosed in the dose-escalation patients.

CDR1 and CDR2 from the germline V gene are SEHNR and FQNEAQ (reference sequence). The V gene lost 2 bases and the J gene lost 3 bases, with 11 bases spanning the gap. The CDR3 loop spans 15 amino acids. The chain has TRBV7-9 and TRBJ2-1; D may be TRBD2 (5 bases). This specimen consisted of CD4+ or CD8+ T cells sorted from blood, obtained in a trial of the OX40 agonist ivuxolimab. This TCR was recovered from an adult with an advanced solid tumor such as melanoma, head and neck, liver or kidney cancer. The DNA for the CDR3 is TGTGCCAGCAGCTTATCAAGCGGCGGCTACAATGAGCAGTTCTTC. Residues: CASSLSSGGYNEQFF.